This TCR beta chain was retrieved from a study of T cell responses to AZD1222 COVID-19 vaccine. Study-wide background: Second-dose intervals near 4 or 12 weeks were combined.

Germline CDR1 reads SGDLS; CDR2 reads YYNGEE. The CDR3 extends over 16 amino acids. Trimming left V 0 bases short and J 8 bases short, with 17 bases between. Comments on this clone: Its antigen remains unidentified.

The repertoire was sequenced with immunoSEQ multiplex PCR; TCRdb's copy has only in-frame clones and lacks some. The table lists about 140,000 clones, roughly nine tenths of them singletons. General observations from the study: Regions 160-218 and 743-854 held dominance among vaccine-associated CD4 TCRs, which spanned spike. Seropositive status at baseline applied to only a handful of AZD1222 recipients.

This specimen was peripheral blood, taken on day 0 of AZD1222 vaccination. This rearrangement joins TRBV9 to TRBJ2-2; tentative D call: TRBD1 (8 bases). The sequence came from an adult in good health. Here the CDR3 DNA reads TGTGCCAGCAGCGTAGTAACAGGGGGACTATCGGGGGAGCTGTTTTTT. This encodes CASSVVTGGLSGELFF.